This T cell receptor beta chain emerged from a study of graft-versus-host responses after intestinal transplantation. On the study more broadly: Tacrolimus and steroids were given for 2 to 4 years to all recipients after anti-thymocyte globulin induction.

Measured with immunoSEQ multiplex PCR; TCRdb has only the in-frame clones, and not every one. The sample yields some 86,000 clones, about 87% seen once. On this clone: The target antigen is unknown.

Regarding the study as a whole: GvH clones were found in recipient marrow; some appeared first in ileum or blood.

Germline CDR1 reads SGHNT; CDR2 reads YYREEE (reference sequence). V shed 4 bases and J 3 bases; nucleotides not matched to a gene: 6. This CDR3 spans 14 amino acids. The chain combines TRBV5-4 with TRBJ1-2; TRBD1 aligns across 7 bases. This specimen was unstimulated CD4+ T cells sorted from spleen or lymph node cells, taken before transplant. This clonotype was obtained from a human donor who was the organ donor for an intestinal transplant. DNA for the CDR3: TGTGCCAGCAGCGTGGGCGGGACAGACTATGGCTACACCTTC. Amino acid sequence: CASSVGGTDYGYTF. Filled out from reference TRBV5-4 and TRBJ1-2, the complete variable domain reads ETGVTQSPTHLIKTRGQQVTLRCSSQSGHNTVSWYQQALGQGPQFIFQYYREEENGRGNFPPRFSGLQFPNYSSELNVNALELDDSALYLCASSVGGTDYGYTFGSGTRLTVV.